Shown below are 8 T cell receptor beta chains from a single sample sequenced in a study of T-cell memory formation after mild COVID-19. TCRdb recomputed calls from the 5' RACE reads with MiXCR, one row per CDR3 protein. The sample comprises 250,000 to 350,000 distinct CDR3 sequences, 15% to 20% of which are singletons, and roughly 24% rests with the top ten. Material for sequencing was PBMCs or a T cell subset sorted from them (not recorded which). These receptors were taken from a man aged 18 to 30 who had mild COVID-19 (a few samples of this study predate the infection). Cell type and time point are not known.

This clonotype has more than one count but fewer than ten. The rearrangement links TRBV5-1 to TRBJ1-3, with D maybe TRBD1 (5 bases). Germline-derived CDR1 and CDR2 are SGHRS and YFSETQ. The CDR3 has 17 residues. V was pared by 4 bases and J by 0 bases, with 17 bases between. CDR3 sequence: CASSAGRQFFSGNTIYF. CDR3 bases: TGCGCCAGCAGCGCTGGACGACAGTTCTTCTCTGGAAACACCATATATTTT.

The CDR3 region has the DNA TGTGCCAGCAGCCGCGGACCGGTCTACGAGCAGTACTTC. Amino acid sequence: CASSRGPVYEQYF. The chain employs TRBV3-1 and TRBJ2-7; D is uncertain. V lost 4 bases and J 3 bases, leaving 10 bases between the germline ends. This CDR3 has 13 residues. Germline loops: CDR1 LGHDT, CDR2 YNNKEL (reference sequence).

This clonotype occurred a few times. The chain employs TRBV4-1 and TRBJ2-1, with D perhaps assigned TRBD1 or TRBD2 (7 bases each). CDR3 size: 16 residues. The V end lost 0 bases, the J end lost 8 bases, and 17 bases lay between the germline ends. Per the germline V gene, CDR1 is MGHRA and CDR2 is YSYEKL. The CDR3 protein is CASSQDQPGGDDEQFF. Written as DNA, the CDR3 is TGCGCCAGCAGCCAAGATCAGCCAGGGGGGGACGATGAGCAGTTCTTC.

This clonotype was picked up a small number of times. The chain is built from TRBV9 and TRBJ1-2; D not certain. V lost 0 bases, J lost 8 bases, and 11 bases lay in between. Germline V CDR1 and CDR2: SGDLS, YYNGEE. This CDR3 region has 13 residues. This CDR3 reads CASSVDWELGYTF. For the CDR3, the DNA is TGTGCCAGCAGCGTAGATTGGGAGTTGGGCTACACCTTC.

This clonotype occurred a few times. The chain recombines TRBV28 with TRBJ2-4; unclear D gene. The CDR3 consists of 14 residues. Per the germline V gene, CDR1 is MDHEN and CDR2 is SYDVKM. The ends were cut back, 3 bases at V and 7 bases at J, with 13 bases in the middle. The DNA for the CDR3 is TGTGCCAGCAGTTTTTTTAGGCGTGAGAACATTCAGTACTTC. This translates into CASSFFRRENIQYF.

This clonotype was picked up a small number of times. The genes are TRBV27 and TRBJ2-7; TRBD1 aligns across 8 bases. Germline-derived CDR1 and CDR2 are MNHEY and SMNVEV (reference sequence). The CDR3 consists of 15 residues. With 3 bases clipped from V and 4 bases from J, the junction kept 8 bases outside the gene matches. The CDR3 region has the DNA TGTGCCAGCAGTTTTACCCAGGGGGCCCCATACGAGCAGTACTTC. Translated: CASSFTQGAPYEQYF.

This clonotype was observed a few times. This chain uses TRBV4-1 with TRBJ1-2; weak D call: TRBD1 (5 bases). CDR3 length: 15 residues. The germline gives CDR1 MGHRA, CDR2 YSYEKL. V was shortened by 3 bases and J by 11 bases, with 22 bases between the two germline ends. The chain's CDR3 is CASSQALREGRRYTF. In DNA form, the CDR3 reads TGCGCCAGCAGCCAGGCTCTCAGGGAGGGGAGGCGATACACCTTC.

This clonotype was observed a few times. The CDR3 DNA reads TGCGCCAGCAGCCAAGATTACGGGGAGCTGTTTTTT. The encoded protein is CASSQDYGELFF. The chain couples TRBV4-3 to TRBJ2-2; D call uncertain. V was cut by 0 bases and J by 7 bases, with 3 bases left in between. The CDR3 extends over 12 amino acids. Per the germline V gene, CDR1 is LGHNA and CDR2 is YSLEER.